Following are 2 T cell receptor beta chains from one sample sequenced in a study of blood T cells in healthy people across ages. A second PCR, run for about 7 to 12 cycles, used a sample-barcoded 5' primer plus a J-beta primer mix. One entry per CDR3 protein, called by TCRdb with MiXCR from the 5' RACE reads. The top ten clones hold 20% to 25% of a sample with approximately 800,000 distinct CDR3 sequences, 55% to 75% of them seen once. The material sequenced was blood. The receptors originated from a man aged 25-45 years in good health.

The chain carries TRBV15 and TRBJ2-3; D unresolved. The CDR3 spans 14 residues. Germline V lookup: CDR1 LNHNV, CDR2 YYDKDF (reference sequence). Trimming took 0 bases from V and 6 from J, leaving 10 bases between them. The CDR3 DNA reads TGTGCCACCAGCAGAGACCAGGCCGTCGATACGCAGTATTTT. Translated, it gives CATSRDQAVDTQYF.

The V and J genes are TRBV10-3 and TRBJ2-3, with TRBD1 matching over 9 bases. The CDR3 is made up of 15 amino acids. CDR1 and CDR2 from the germline V gene are ENHRY and SYGVKD. V lost 7 bases and J lost 5; bases outside the gene matches: 10. In nucleotides, the CDR3 is TGTGCCATCAACACCGGGACAGGGAACGGAGATACGCAGTATTTT. This gives the protein CAINTGTGNGDTQYF.